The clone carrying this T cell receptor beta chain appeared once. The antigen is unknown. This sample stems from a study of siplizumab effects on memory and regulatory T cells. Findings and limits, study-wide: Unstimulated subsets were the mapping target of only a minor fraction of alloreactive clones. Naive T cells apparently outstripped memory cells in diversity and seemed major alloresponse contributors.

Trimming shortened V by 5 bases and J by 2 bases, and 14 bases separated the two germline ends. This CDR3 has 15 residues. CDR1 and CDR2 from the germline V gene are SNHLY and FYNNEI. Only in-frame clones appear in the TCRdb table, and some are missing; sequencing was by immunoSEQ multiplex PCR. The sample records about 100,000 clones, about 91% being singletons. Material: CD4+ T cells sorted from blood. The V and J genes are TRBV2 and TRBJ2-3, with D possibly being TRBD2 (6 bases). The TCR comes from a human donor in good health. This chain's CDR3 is CASSSGLTPTDTQYF. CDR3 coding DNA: TGTGCCAGCAGTTCAGGACTAACCCCCACAGATACGCAGTATTTT.